This TCR beta chain was recorded in a study of T cell responses to AZD1222 COVID-19 vaccine. In the study overall: Pooled in the analysis were second doses at about 4 or about 12 weeks. Findings of the study overall: Of spike-specific TCRs, nearly half reportedly target regions left unmutated in variants.

TCRdb's copy holds only in-frame clones and misses some; the assay was immunoSEQ multiplex PCR. The sample yields 110,000 or so clones, roughly 87% seen once. Turning to this clone: The antigen is not known.

The specimen comprised peripheral blood, sampled on day 0 of AZD1222 vaccination. The receptor was derived from an adult in good health.

The chain's CDR3 is CASSWEGKGHTF. CDR3 in DNA: TGTGCCAGCAGTTGGGAGGGGAAAGGCCACACCTTC. V and J are TRBV6-5 and TRBJ1-2; D may be TRBD1 (5 bases). This CDR3 comprises 12 residues. With 4 bases removed from V and 12 bases from J, the gap between germline ends came to 15 bases. Germline CDR1 is MNHEY and CDR2 is SVGAGI.